These 30 T cell receptor beta chains were all obtained from the same sample, sequenced in a study of post-analysis software for immune sequencing data. Study conclusions and caveats: Among a handful of TRBV segments more frequent in patients than controls were TRBV5-6, TRBV5-1 and TRBV20-1.

Unique-molecular-identifier-tagged TCR beta cDNA libraries were used. TCRdb processed the PCR reads anew with MiXCR; each CDR3 protein has one entry. The data contain about 540,000 distinct CDR3 sequences, roughly 34% of them singletons. Their cognate antigens are unknown. Sequences were obtained from blood. The receptors stem from a girl under 18 with multiple sclerosis.

The rearrangement uses TRBV5-1 and TRBJ1-1; tentatively, D is TRBD1 (5 bases). Trimming pared 4 bases from V and 1 base from J, leaving 11 bases between. CDR1 and CDR2 from the germline V gene are SGHRS and YFSETQ. This CDR3 is built from 14 residues. CDR3 region: CASSQLGANTEAFF. CDR3 nucleotides: TGCGCCAGCAGCCAACTCGGGGCGAACACTGAAGCTTTCTTT.

The rearrangement joins TRBV19 to TRBJ1-5, with D possibly being TRBD1 (5 bases). CDR3 length: 17 residues. Trimming removed 11 bases at V and 0 bases at J, with 23 bases between. Germline V gives CDR1 LNHDA, CDR2 SQIVND (reference sequence). CDR3 loop: CAREGGAGLYSNQPQHF. CDR3 nucleotides: TGTGCCCGCGAGGGAGGGGCAGGACTATATAGCAATCAGCCCCAGCATTTT. Variable domain in full (rest from reference TRBV19 and TRBJ1-5): DGGITQSPKYLFRKEGQNVTLSCEQNLNHDAMYWYRQDPGQGLRLIYYSQIVNDFQKGDIAEGYSVSREKKESFPLTVTSAQKNPTAFYLCAREGGAGLYSNQPQHFGDGTRLSIL.

The chain recombines TRBV5-6 with TRBJ2-1; TRBD2 matches at 14 bases. The V gene end was trimmed by 8 bases and the J gene end by 10 bases; junction bases not matched to a gene: 8. The V gene's germline CDR1 is SGHDT and CDR2 YYEEEE. This CDR3 spans 14 amino acids. Here the CDR3 DNA reads TGTGCCAGTAGTCTGGGACTAGCGGGGGACGAGCAGTTCTTC. It specifies CASSLGLAGDEQFF.

This chain links TRBV20-1 with TRBJ1-2; 7 positions match TRBD1. The CDR3 totals 14 residues. Germline V gene lookup returns CDR1 DFQATT and CDR2 SNEGSKA (reference sequence). V trimming: 3 bases; J trimming: 4 bases; junction bases outside the gene matches: 8. This CDR3 is CSARMPGTAYGYTF. CDR3 sequence (DNA): TGCAGTGCTAGGATGCCCGGGACAGCCTATGGCTACACCTTC.

In its sample, this clonotype was seen a few times. J is TRBJ1-1 and V is TRBV6-4; D uncertain. The germline V gene has CDR1 MRHNA and CDR2 SNTAGT. This CDR3 contains 14 residues. Trimming shortened V by 3 bases and J by 5 bases, and 13 bases separated the two germline ends. This chain's CDR3 is CASSERAGGTEAFF. The DNA of the CDR3 is TGTGCCAGCAGTGAAAGGGCAGGCGGGACTGAAGCTTTCTTT.

This clonotype showed up just a few times. This sequence joins TRBV24-1 and TRBJ2-7, with a tentative D call TRBD2 (5 bases). The CDR3 spans 16 residues. Trimming took off 7 bases at V and 0 bases at J, with 18 bases between the two ends. Germline lookup yields CDR1 KGHDR and CDR2 SFDVKD. The DNA for the CDR3 is TGTGCCACCAGCCGGTATCCGGGGAGATCCTCCTACGAGCAGTACTTC. Protein product: CATSRYPGRSSYEQYF.

This clonotype was recorded a few times. This sequence joins TRBV2 and TRBJ2-1; D is unclear. V was shortened by 7 bases and J by 9 bases, with 13 bases between the two germline ends. The CDR3 spans 12 residues. Germline V lookup: CDR1 SNHLY, CDR2 FYNNEI. Here the CDR3 DNA reads TGTGCCAGCAAAGTATCCAGACGTGAGCAGTTCTTC. Translating gives CASKVSRREQFF.

At least ten counts were recorded for this clonotype. J is TRBJ2-5 and V is TRBV20-1, with 8 bases lining up with TRBD2. Germline values: CDR1 DFQATT, CDR2 SNEGSKA (reference sequence). This CDR3 is 13 amino acids long. Trimming at V came to 3 bases and at J to 3 bases, leaving 3 bases not matched to a gene. CDR3 protein: CSASGGDKETQYF. As DNA, the CDR3 is TGCAGTGCTAGCGGGGGGGATAAAGAGACCCAGTACTTC.

In this sample, this clonotype turned up a few times. This chain uses TRBV18 with TRBJ2-1; a weak D match, TRBD1 (6 bases). V was trimmed by 3 bases and J by 9 bases, leaving 15 bases between them. Germline CDR1 reads KGHSH; CDR2 reads LQKENI. The CDR3 has 14 amino acids. The CDR3 reads CASSPTGRRGEQFF. CDR3 nucleotides: TGTGCCAGCTCACCTACAGGGCGGCGCGGTGAGCAGTTCTTC.

The V and J genes are TRBV9 and TRBJ2-5, with a tentative D call TRBD2 (5 bases). The CDR3 totals 13 residues. CDR1 and CDR2 (germline): SGDLS, YYNGEE. V was shortened by 0 bases and J by 5 bases, with 8 bases between the two germline ends. The CDR3 DNA sequence: TGTGCCAGCAGCGTAGACCCGGGGGAGACCCAGTACTTC. Translation gives CASSVDPGETQYF.

This chain links TRBV29-1 with TRBJ2-7; 8 bases are shared with TRBD1. Germline trimming cut 7 bases from V and 7 bases from J; bases unmatched to any gene: 12. Germline V CDR1 and CDR2: SQVTM, ANQGSEA. The CDR3 covers 13 residues. The chain's CDR3 is CSGGAPGGAEQYF. As DNA, the CDR3 is TGCAGCGGAGGGGCCCCAGGGGGCGCGGAGCAGTACTTC.

This clonotype has more than one count but fewer than ten. CDR3 DNA sequence: TGCGCCAGCAGCCACCTCTCCGGCGGCCGCTCCTACAATGAGCAGTTCTTC. Its protein product is CASSHLSGGRSYNEQFF. The chain links TRBV5-1 to TRBJ2-1, with D hard to call. CDR1 SGHRS and CDR2 YFSETQ come from the germline V gene. The CDR3 totals 17 residues. V was pared by 4 bases and J by 0 bases, with 17 bases between.

CDR3 nucleotides: TGTGCCAGCAGTTACGGGACAGGGCCCTTCCGTTATGGCTACACCTTC. It codes for CASSYGTGPFRYGYTF. V is TRBV6-2 or TRBV6-3 and J is TRBJ1-2; 9 bases map to TRBD1. V shed 2 bases and J 5 bases; nucleotides not matched to a gene: 9. Germline CDR1 is MNHEY and CDR2 is SVGEGT. This CDR3 has 16 residues.

The rearrangement uses TRBV4-1 and TRBJ2-1; 8 nucleotides align to TRBD2. The V and J ends lost 1 base and 4 bases, in that order; junction bases with no gene match: 6. This CDR3 spans 16 amino acids. Germline CDR1 reads MGHRA; CDR2 reads YSYEKL. CDR3 region: CASSQVSSGPYNEQFF. In DNA, the CDR3 is TGCGCCAGCAGCCAAGTTTCTAGCGGGCCATACAATGAGCAGTTCTTC.

The chain is built from TRBV27 and TRBJ2-7, with 8 bases fitting TRBD1. The length of the CDR3 is 12 residues. Germline lookup yields CDR1 MNHEY and CDR2 SMNVEV (reference sequence). The trim removed 10 bases at V and 1 base at J, leaving 3 bases unmatched. CDR3 nucleotide sequence: TGTGCCACCCGACAGGGGTCCTACGAGCAGTACTTC. Translated, it gives CATRQGSYEQYF.

This clonotype turned up a few times. This rearrangement joins TRBV7-2 to TRBJ1-2; D uncertain. Germline V gives CDR1 SGHTA, CDR2 FQGNSA. This CDR3 region has 14 residues. Trimming shortened V by 3 bases and J by 0 bases, and 8 bases separated the two germline ends. The CDR3 sequence is CASSLVTTNYGYTF. CDR3 sequence (DNA): TGTGCCAGCAGCTTGGTAACGACTAACTATGGCTACACCTTC.

The count of this clonotype is one. J is TRBJ1-1 and V is TRBV12-3 or TRBV12-4; D call uncertain. This CDR3 has 14 residues. Trimming removed 4 bases at V and 3 bases at J, with 12 bases between. CDR3 region: CASSCGISYTEAFF. Here the CDR3 DNA reads TGTGCCAGCAGTTGTGGGATATCCTACACTGAAGCTTTCTTT.

The chain uses TRBV25-1 and TRBJ1-1, with D uncertain. V lost 3 bases and J lost 3, with 14 bases in between. The V gene's germline CDR1 is MGHDK and CDR2 SYGVNS. The CDR3 is 15 amino acids. The CDR3 DNA reads as TGTGCCAGCAGTGACCCGGGTGGTGTGGACACTGAAGCTTTCTTT. This translates into CASSDPGGVDTEAFF.

This clonotype showed up just a few times. The rearrangement links TRBV6-5 to TRBJ2-3; no reliable D call. The CDR3 length is 13 residues. Trimming shortened V by 7 bases and J by 0 bases, and 8 bases separated the two germline ends. The V gene's germline CDR1 is MNHEY and CDR2 SVGAGI. The CDR3 DNA is TGTGCCAGCACCACGTGGAGCACAGATACGCAGTATTTT. This codes for CASTTWSTDTQYF.

The genes are TRBV19 and TRBJ2-2; perhaps TRBD2 as D (6 bases). CDR3 size: 15 residues. Germline V gives CDR1 LNHDA, CDR2 SQIVND (reference sequence). V lost 4 bases and J 1 base, leaving 10 bases between the germline ends. The CDR3 loop is CASSSGGENTGELFF. DNA for the CDR3: TGTGCCAGTAGTAGCGGCGGGGAGAACACCGGGGAGCTGTTTTTT.

The gene calls are TRBV20-1 and TRBJ2-3, with TRBD2 matching over 9 bases. Germline V gives CDR1 DFQATT, CDR2 SNEGSKA (reference sequence). Germline trimming cut 3 bases from V and 2 bases from J; bases unmatched to any gene: 3. The CDR3 runs to 14 residues. Here the CDR3 DNA reads TGCAGTGCTAGGCCTAGCGGGACCACAGATACGCAGTATTTT. Protein: CSARPSGTTDTQYF.

This clonotype occurred a few times. This chain uses TRBV20-1 with TRBJ2-7, with 9 bases identical to TRBD1. V was pared by 2 bases and J by 2 bases, with 7 bases of the junction left unmatched. This CDR3 contains 15 residues. Germline CDR1 is DFQATT and CDR2 is SNEGSKA (reference sequence). The CDR3 protein is CSARFPGQGPYEQYF. The CDR3 coding sequence is TGCAGTGCTAGATTCCCGGGACAGGGCCCCTACGAGCAGTACTTC.

This clonotype occurred a few times. This sequence joins TRBV28 and TRBJ2-4, with D possibly matching TRBD1 (6 bases). Per the germline V gene, CDR1 is MDHEN and CDR2 is SYDVKM. V lost 4 bases to trimming and J lost 0 bases, with 16 bases between them. The CDR3 runs 17 residues. CDR3 amino acids: CASSSQGGWLAKNIQYF. The DNA of the CDR3 is TGTGCCAGCAGTTCGCAAGGGGGTTGGCTAGCCAAAAACATTCAGTACTTC.

The chain employs TRBV20-1 and TRBJ1-4, with D uncertain. Deletions cut 5 bases from V and 8 bases from J, with 6 bases between. Germline-derived CDR1 and CDR2 are DFQATT and SNEGSKA (reference sequence). CDR3 length: 10 residues. This chain's CDR3 is CSAPSEKLFF. For the CDR3, the DNA is TGCAGTGCTCCCTCGGAAAAACTGTTTTTT.

This clonotype was picked up one time. The chain couples TRBV5-1 to TRBJ1-2; D call uncertain. There are 13 residues in the CDR3. V gave up 0 bases and J gave up 4 bases, with 7 bases separating them. The germline CDR1 and CDR2 sequences are SGHRS and YFSETQ. The CDR3 reads CASSLVSSYGYTF. The CDR3 DNA reads as TGCGCCAGCAGCTTGGTTAGTTCCTATGGCTACACCTTC.

CDR3 protein: CASSILTGFYNSPLHF. The CDR3 DNA follows: TGTGCCAGCAGCATCCTAACAGGGTTCTATAATTCACCCCTCCACTTT. This chain joins TRBV7-9 and TRBJ1-6, with D tentatively TRBD1 (6 bases). The length of the CDR3 is 16 residues. The germline V gene encodes CDR1 SEHNR and CDR2 FQNEAQ (reference sequence). V was trimmed by 5 bases and J by 3 bases, leaving 14 bases between them.

The chain couples TRBV15 to TRBJ2-3, with TRBD1 identical over 8 bases. Germline CDR1 and CDR2: LNHNV and YYDKDF (reference sequence). The CDR3 runs 17 residues. Unmatched junction bases numbered 18, after V lost 3 bases and J lost 10 bases. The CDR3 DNA reads as TGTGCCACCAGCAGTGAGGCCGGGACAGGTAGCTCCACGGCGCAGTATTTT. This sequence encodes CATSSEAGTGSSTAQYF.

The gene calls are TRBV28 and TRBJ2-1, with D tentatively TRBD1 (6 bases). The CDR3 contains 16 residues. CDR1 MDHEN and CDR2 SYDVKM come from the germline V gene. V was pared by 4 bases and J by 2 bases, with 15 bases between. CDR3 protein: CASSSSGQPAYNEQFF. The CDR3 DNA follows: TGTGCCAGCAGTTCATCAGGACAGCCGGCCTACAATGAGCAGTTCTTC. The whole variable domain, remainder taken from reference TRBV28 and TRBJ2-1, is DVKVTQSSRYLVKRTGEKVFLECVQDMDHENMFWYRQDPGLGLRLIYFSYDVKMKEKGDIPEGYSVSREKKERFSLILESASTNQTSMYLCASSSSGQPAYNEQFFGPGTRLTVL.

This clonotype has a handful of counts. The chain is built from TRBV5-1 and TRBJ2-5, with D possibly matching TRBD1 (5 bases). The CDR3 is 14 amino acids. V lost 3 bases, J lost 4 bases, and 13 bases lay in between. The germline V gene has CDR1 SGHRS and CDR2 YFSETQ. The CDR3 nucleotides are TGCGCCAGCAGCTCCCTAGGGGATGGAGAGACCCAGTACTTC. Encoded protein: CASSSLGDGETQYF.

The chain couples TRBV4-1 to TRBJ2-1; possible D gene TRBD1, 5 bases. The ends were cut back, 0 bases at V and 12 bases at J, with 12 bases in the middle. The CDR3 has 13 amino acids. Germline CDR1 is MGHRA and CDR2 is YSYEKL. The CDR3 DNA follows: TGCGCCAGCAGCCAAGATAATCAGGGAAGGCAGTTCTTC. Translated: CASSQDNQGRQFF.